This T cell receptor beta chain was identified during a study of CD8 T cells in Susac syndrome. Study-level information: Patients with Susac syndrome were, at the time of blood collection, therapy-naive, maintained on corticosteroids, or maintained on intravenous immunoglobulin alone.

The RNA, roughly 0.5 to 1 ug, was put through reverse transcription using random hexamers. The CDR3 of TCR beta was amplified by immunoSEQ multiplex PCR across 54 Vbeta and 13 Jbeta. TCRdb itself ran the immunoSEQ multiplex PCR reads through MiXCR, one entry per CDR3 protein. This table has around 150,000 distinct CDR3 sequences, 85% to 95% appearing once. The CDR3 length is 15 residues. The V gene's germline CDR1 is SGHAT and CDR2 FQNNGV. Losses at the gene ends were 4 bases for V and 7 bases for J; bases not matched to a gene: 10. Blood CD8+ and CD4+ T cells underwent high-throughput TCR beta sequencing.

The chain joins TRBV11-2 to TRBJ2-4, with 7 bases matching TRBD1. This receptor was taken from a human donor with Susac syndrome. Sequencing used CD4+ T cells from PBMCs. The CDR3: CASSSGQVLDNIQYF. In DNA, the CDR3 is TGTGCCAGCAGCTCTGGACAGGTTCTCGATAACATTCAGTACTTC.